The table lists the clone carrying this T cell receptor beta chain with a few counts. Its specificity is unknown. Unique molecular identifiers were present on the cDNA, and a universal primer site came from template switching. TCRdb passed the 5' RACE reads through MiXCR, listing each CDR3 protein once. Here the sample spans hundreds of thousands of distinct CDR3 sequences, over 8.5% being singletons. These data are taken from a study of identical twins. Study observations and caveats: Cross-sectional statistics, not tracking of the same donors, supported the conclusions.

CDR1 is MNHEY and CDR2 is SVGAGI in the germline V gene. The V segment lost 2 bases and the J segment 4 bases; nucleotides outside the gene matches: 7. The CDR3 covers 17 residues. Another study also made use of these data, one on yellow fever vaccine responses in identical twins.

The receptor was isolated from a woman aged 18 to 35 in good health. The specimen was PBMCs. The chain couples TRBV6-5 to TRBJ2-1; TRBD2 matches 11 bases. CDR3 amino acids: CASSYGARLAGYNEQFF. In DNA form, the CDR3 reads TGTGCCAGCAGTTACGGGGCGCGACTAGCGGGGTACAATGAGCAGTTCTTC.